These T cell receptor beta chains were read from a single sample in a study of CD8+CD57+ T cells in acquired aplastic anemia. MiXCR was run by TCRdb on the reads, yielding one entry per CDR3 protein. The table records roughly 190,000 distinct CDR3 sequences, less than 60% of them present only once. Input material: sorted CD4+, CD8+, or CD8+CD57+ T cells (not recorded which) from PBMCs. The receptor set was obtained from a human donor with aplastic anemia. Each CDR3 is given with its conserved first and last residue. D genes are given only for firm matches. Not all rows give a size; the values are once, few, many and, for expanded clones, a class.

j_gene	abundance	len	v_gene	d_gene	CDR3nt	CDR3aa
TRBJ2-5	.	12	TRBV15	.	TGTGCCACCCCACCGGGGCGGGAGACCCAGTACTTC	CATPPGRETQYF
TRBJ1-2	many	13	TRBV12-5	.	TGTGCTAGTGGTTTGCCCTGGACGGAAAGCTACACCTTC	CASGLPWTESYTF
TRBJ1-6	.	14	TRBV19	.	TGTGCCAGTCCGAGGGAGACAGCTAGGTCACCCCTCCACTTT	CASPRETARSPLHF
TRBJ1-1	many	13	TRBV27	.	TGTGCCAGCAGTCAGACGATGACCACTGAAGCTTTCTTT	CASSQTMTTEAFF
TRBJ1-1	many	13	TRBV7-8	.	TGTGCCAGCAGCCCTTATCCTGGAGCTGAAGCTTTCTTT	CASSPYPGAEAFF
TRBJ2-2	.	11	TRBV7-9	.	TGTGCCAGCAGCTACACGGGGGAGCTGTTTTTT	CASSYTGELFF
TRBJ1-2	.	19	TRBV10-3	.	TGTGCCATCAGTGAGTCGGGCAGGGTCACAGGGATTGGCGGCTATGGCTACACCTTC	CAISESGRVTGIGGYGYTF
TRBJ2-7	.	14	TRBV10-2	TRBD2	TGCGCCAGCACCGGGACTAGCTTGACCTACGAGCAGTACTTC	CASTGTSLTYEQYF
TRBJ2-4	few	15	TRBV4-2	TRBD2	TGTGCCAGCAGCACGGGGGGGAACCAAATAAACATTCAGTACTTC	CASSTGGNQINIQYF
TRBJ1-3	.	15	TRBV2	.	TGTGCCAGCAGTGAAGGTTGGGACGCTGGAAACACCATATATTTT	CASSEGWDAGNTIYF
TRBJ2-5	.	15	TRBV20-1	TRBD1	TGCAGTGCTAGAGCTGGGACAGGGGGCCGGGAGACCCAGTACTTC	CSARAGTGGRETQYF
TRBJ1-5	.	14	TRBV2	.	TGTGCCAGCAGGCGAGGATTCCTCGGTCAGCCCCAGCATTTT	CASRRGFLGQPQHF
TRBJ2-2	many	14	TRBV5-1	.	TGCGCCAGCAGTTGGGGGGTAAACACCGGGGAGCTGTTTTTT	CASSWGVNTGELFF
TRBJ1-5	many	19	TRBV7-2	TRBD1	TGTGCCAGCAGCTTAGTGTCTTATTGGGGACAGAATAGCAATCAGCCCCAGCATTTT	CASSLVSYWGQNSNQPQHF
TRBJ2-7	many	14	TRBV19	TRBD1	TGTGCCAGCCGGACAGGGGGTTTCCCATACGAGCAGTACTTC	CASRTGGFPYEQYF
TRBJ1-6	many	18	TRBV7-8	TRBD1	TGTGCCAGCAGCTCGGGATTGGCCTCGACAGGGGACAGTTCACCCCTCCACTTT	CASSSGLASTGDSSPLHF
TRBJ1-2	many	15	TRBV7-2	TRBD1	TGTGCCAGCAGCTTGACAGGGCAAGGGGGTTATGGCTACACCTTC	CASSLTGQGGYGYTF
TRBJ1-1	.	14	TRBV12-3/TRBV12-4	.	TGTGCCAGCAGCGGAGCGGGAAGAACCATGAGAGCTTTCTTT	CASSGAGRTMRAFF
TRBJ2-3	.	15	TRBV10-3	.	TGTGCCATCAGTGAGGGGAGCAGGGACACAGATACGCAGTATTTT	CAISEGSRDTDTQYF
TRBJ2-2	few	15	TRBV2	.	TGTGCCAGCAGTGAAGAGGTGAAAAACACCGGGGAGCTGTTTTTT	CASSEEVKNTGELFF
TRBJ2-5	.	14	TRBV19	.	TGTGCCAGTAAGGTCGGGGGAGACCAAGAGACCCAGTACTTC	CASKVGGDQETQYF
TRBJ1-5	.	14	TRBV20-1	TRBD1	TGCAGTGCTGGACCTACAGGGGGCCCGGAGCCCCAGCATTTT	CSAGPTGGPEPQHF
TRBJ2-3	.	17	TRBV24-1	.	TGTGCCACCAGTGATTTGATGGGGAGCGGAAGCACAGATACGCAGTATTTT	CATSDLMGSGSTDTQYF